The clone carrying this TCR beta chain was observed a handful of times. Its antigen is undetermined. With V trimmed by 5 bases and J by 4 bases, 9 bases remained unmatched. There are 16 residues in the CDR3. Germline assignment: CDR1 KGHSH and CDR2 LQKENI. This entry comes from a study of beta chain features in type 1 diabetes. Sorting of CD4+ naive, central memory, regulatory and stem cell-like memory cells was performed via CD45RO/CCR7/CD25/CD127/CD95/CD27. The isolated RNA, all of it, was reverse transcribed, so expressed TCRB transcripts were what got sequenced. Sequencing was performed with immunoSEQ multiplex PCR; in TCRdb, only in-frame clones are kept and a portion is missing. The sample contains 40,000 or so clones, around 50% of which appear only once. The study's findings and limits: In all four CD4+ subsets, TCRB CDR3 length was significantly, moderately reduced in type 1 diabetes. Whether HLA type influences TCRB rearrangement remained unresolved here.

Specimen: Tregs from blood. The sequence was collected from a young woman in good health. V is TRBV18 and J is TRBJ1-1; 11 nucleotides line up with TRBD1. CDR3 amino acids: CASSFQGQGGVTEAFF. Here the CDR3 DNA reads TGTGCCAGCTCATTTCAGGGACAGGGGGGGGTCACTGAAGCTTTCTTT.